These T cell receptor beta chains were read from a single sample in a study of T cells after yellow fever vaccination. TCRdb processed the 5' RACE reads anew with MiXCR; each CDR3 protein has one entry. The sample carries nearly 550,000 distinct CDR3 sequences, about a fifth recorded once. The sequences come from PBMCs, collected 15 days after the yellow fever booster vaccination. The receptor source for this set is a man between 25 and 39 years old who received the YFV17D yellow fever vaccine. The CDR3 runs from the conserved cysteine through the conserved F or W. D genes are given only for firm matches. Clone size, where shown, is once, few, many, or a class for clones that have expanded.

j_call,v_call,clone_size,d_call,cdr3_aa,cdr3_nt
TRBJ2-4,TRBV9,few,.,CASSEGGGGIQYF,TGTGCCAGCAGCGAAGGGGGGGGAGGCATTCAGTACTTC
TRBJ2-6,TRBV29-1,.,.,CSVSRKFSGANVLTF,TGCAGCGTGTCTCGGAAATTCTCTGGGGCCAACGTCCTGACTTTC
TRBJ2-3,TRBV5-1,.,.,CASSLDRVGADTQYF,TGCGCCAGCAGCTTGGACAGGGTGGGAGCAGATACGCAGTATTTT
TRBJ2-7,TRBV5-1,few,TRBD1,CASSLEAGGLYEQYF,TGCGCCAGCAGCTTGGAGGCAGGGGGCTTGTACGAGCAGTACTTC
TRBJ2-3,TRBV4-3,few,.,CASSQDLGYTDTQYF,TGCGCCAGCAGCCAAGACTTGGGGTATACAGATACGCAGTATTTT
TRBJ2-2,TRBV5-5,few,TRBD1,CASSHRGNANTGELFF,TGTGCCAGCAGCCACAGGGGCAACGCGAACACCGGGGAGCTGTTTTTT
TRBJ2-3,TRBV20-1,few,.,CSARRSLNSDTQYF,TGCAGTGCCAGACGTTCCCTGAATTCAGATACGCAGTATTTT
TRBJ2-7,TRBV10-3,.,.,CAISEIYEQYF,TGTGCCATCAGTGAGATCTACGAGCAGTACTTC
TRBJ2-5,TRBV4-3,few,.,CASSQDQGGETQYF,TGCGCCAGCAGCCAAGATCAGGGTGGAGAGACCCAGTACTTC
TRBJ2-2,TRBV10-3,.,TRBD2,CAISSEGLKNTGELFF,TGTGCCATCAGTTCGGAGGGACTAAAGAACACCGGGGAGCTGTTTTTT
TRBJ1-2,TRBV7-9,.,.,CASWAWGGPRSGGYTF,TGTGCCAGCTGGGCTTGGGGCGGACCCAGAAGCGGTGGCTACACCTTC
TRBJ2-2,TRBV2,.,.,CASSRQSGNTGELFF,TGTGCCAGCAGTCGACAGTCGGGGAACACCGGGGAGCTGTTTTTT
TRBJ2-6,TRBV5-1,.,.,CASSLVSNSGANVLTF,TGCGCCAGCAGCTTGGTAAGCAACTCTGGGGCCAACGTCCTGACTTTC
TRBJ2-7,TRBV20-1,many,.,CSARDEPQQYF,TGCAGTGCTAGAGATGAACCGCAGCAGTACTTC
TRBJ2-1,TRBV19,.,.,CASGEDSRVNEQFF,TGTGCCAGTGGTGAAGACAGCCGAGTAAATGAGCAGTTCTTC
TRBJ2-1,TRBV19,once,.,CASTEYNEQFF,TGTGCCAGTACAGAGTACAATGAGCAGTTCTTC
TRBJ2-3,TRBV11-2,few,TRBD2,CASSLVRQLAGNTDTQYF,TGTGCCAGCAGCTTAGTCCGCCAACTAGCGGGGAACACAGATACGCAGTATTTT
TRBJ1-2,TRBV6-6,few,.,CASSYRENYGYTF,TGTGCCAGCAGTTATAGGGAGAACTATGGCTACACCTTC
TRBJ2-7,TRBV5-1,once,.,CASSLGTANSYEQYF,TGCGCCAGCAGCTTGGGAACTGCAAACTCCTACGAGCAGTACTTC
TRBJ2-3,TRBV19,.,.,CASSVDNWADTQYF,TGTGCCAGTAGTGTGGACAATTGGGCTGATACGCAGTATTTT
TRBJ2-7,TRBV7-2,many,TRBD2,CASSFASPGSGRAVNEQYF,TGTGCCAGCAGCTTCGCGTCCCCAGGGAGCGGGAGGGCCGTGAACGAGCAGTACTTC
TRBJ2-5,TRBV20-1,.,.,CSARPRGRSQETQYF,TGCAGTGCTAGGCCACGAGGCCGGAGCCAAGAGACCCAGTACTTC
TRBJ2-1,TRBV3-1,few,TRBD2,CASRQASGRGNEQFF,TGTGCCAGCAGACAGGCTAGCGGGAGAGGCAATGAGCAGTTCTTC
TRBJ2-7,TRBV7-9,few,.,CASSLQTADEQYF,TGTGCCAGCAGCTTACAGACAGCGGACGAGCAGTACTTC
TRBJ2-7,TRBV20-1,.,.,CSARIPMGEQYF,TGCAGTGCTAGGATCCCTATGGGCGAGCAGTACTTC
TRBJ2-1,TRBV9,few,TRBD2,CASSPWTSGTSYNEQFF,TGTGCCAGCAGCCCATGGACTAGCGGGACCTCCTACAATGAGCAGTTCTTC
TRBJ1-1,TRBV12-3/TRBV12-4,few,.,CASSPDRLNTEAFF,TGTGCCAGCAGTCCGGACAGACTGAACACTGAAGCTTTCTTT
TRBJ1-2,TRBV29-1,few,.,CSVGQGDYYGYTF,TGCAGCGTTGGGCAAGGGGACTACTATGGCTACACCTTC
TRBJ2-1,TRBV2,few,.,CASSVTAVYEQFF,TGTGCCAGCAGCGTTACTGCCGTCTATGAGCAGTTCTTC
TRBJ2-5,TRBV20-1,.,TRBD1,CSARPGQGGETQYF,TGCAGTGCTAGACCTGGACAGGGGGGAGAGACCCAGTACTTC
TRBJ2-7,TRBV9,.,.,CAGEAVQAWTYEQYF,TGTGCCGGTGAAGCAGTACAGGCATGGACCTACGAGCAGTACTTC
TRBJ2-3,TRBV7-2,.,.,CASSLEGSPDTQYF,TGTGCCAGCAGCTTGGAAGGGAGCCCAGATACGCAGTATTTT
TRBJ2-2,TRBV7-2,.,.,CASSRPGQQLYTGELFF,TGTGCCAGCAGCCGACCGGGGCAGCAATTATACACCGGGGAGCTGTTTTTT